The rows below give T cell receptor beta chains drawn from one sample of a study of neoadjuvant anti-PD-1 for oral cavity cancer. The protocol was immunoSEQ multiplex PCR, while the TCRdb copy is restricted to in-frame clones and leaves out a portion. The table lists roughly 1,300 clones, 53% of them singletons. Sequenced material: tumor tissue, taken after nivolumab (anti-PD-1) treatment. All receptors derive from a person aged 35-80 years with oral cavity squamous cell carcinoma. CDR3s include the opening cysteine and the closing phenylalanine or tryptophan. D genes are given only for firm matches. Only part of the rows carry a size: once, few, many, or a class if the clone is expanded.

d_call: TRBD1
j_call: TRBJ1-1
clone_size: .
v_call: TRBV5-1
cdr3_aa: CASSRTGSESEAFF
cdr3_nt: TGCGCCAGCAGCAGGACAGGGTCAGAGTCGGAAGCTTTCTTT

d_call: .
j_call: TRBJ2-1
clone_size: .
v_call: TRBV7-3
cdr3_aa: CASSFLDNLNEQFF
cdr3_nt: TGTGCCAGCAGCTTTTTGGACAACCTCAATGAGCAGTTCTTC

d_call: TRBD2
j_call: TRBJ2-3
clone_size: .
v_call: TRBV6-5
cdr3_aa: CASSSSGTQYF
cdr3_nt: TGTGCCAGCAGTTCTAGCGGTACGCAGTATTTT

d_call: .
j_call: TRBJ2-1
clone_size: .
v_call: TRBV21-1
cdr3_aa: CASSKVWGLLYNEQFF
cdr3_nt: TGTGCCAGCAGCAAAGTATGGGGACTTCTCTACAATGAGCAGTTCTTC

d_call: .
j_call: TRBJ2-3
clone_size: few
v_call: TRBV6-5
cdr3_aa: CASSRSSSDTQYF
cdr3_nt: TGTGCCAGCAGTCGCTCGTCTTCAGATACGCAGTATTTT

d_call: .
j_call: TRBJ1-1
clone_size: .
v_call: TRBV20-1
cdr3_aa: CSASRSIEAFF
cdr3_nt: TGCAGTGCTAGTCGGTCAATAGAAGCTTTCTTT

d_call: TRBD2
j_call: TRBJ2-3
clone_size: .
v_call: TRBV7-3
cdr3_aa: CASSLTSGSEYTQYF
cdr3_nt: TGTGCCAGCAGCTTGACTAGCGGGAGTGAATATACGCAGTATTTT

d_call: TRBD1
j_call: TRBJ1-4
clone_size: .
v_call: TRBV6-5
cdr3_aa: CASKGGTGGEKLFF
cdr3_nt: TGTGCCAGCAAGGGTGGGACAGGGGGTGAAAAACTGTTTTTT

d_call: TRBD2
j_call: TRBJ2-3
clone_size: .
v_call: TRBV19
cdr3_aa: CASHPSRLAGGLSTDTQYF
cdr3_nt: TGTGCCAGCCACCCCAGTCGGCTAGCGGGAGGCCTAAGCACAGATACGCAGTATTTT

d_call: .
j_call: TRBJ1-1
clone_size: .
v_call: TRBV6-4
cdr3_aa: CASSASGNTEAFF
cdr3_nt: TGTGCCAGCAGTGCTTCGGGGAACACTGAAGCTTTCTTT

d_call: .
j_call: TRBJ2-6
clone_size: .
v_call: TRBV5-1
cdr3_aa: CASSLGGSGSGANVLTF
cdr3_nt: TGCGCCAGCAGCTTGGGGGGGAGCGGCTCTGGGGCCAACGTCCTGACTTTC

d_call: TRBD1
j_call: TRBJ1-1
clone_size: few
v_call: TRBV5-5
cdr3_aa: CASSKTGAMNTEAFF
cdr3_nt: TGTGCCAGCAGCAAGACAGGGGCCATGAACACTGAAGCTTTCTTT

d_call: .
j_call: TRBJ2-5
clone_size: few
v_call: TRBV14
cdr3_aa: CASSPGIGETQYF
cdr3_nt: TGTGCCAGCAGCCCCGGAATTGGGGAGACCCAGTACTTC

d_call: .
j_call: TRBJ2-7
clone_size: once
v_call: TRBV6-5
cdr3_aa: CASRQGDYEQYF
cdr3_nt: TGTGCCAGCAGGCAAGGAGACTACGAGCAGTACTTC

d_call: .
j_call: TRBJ1-2
clone_size: .
v_call: TRBV28
cdr3_aa: CAPSRWNYGYTF
cdr3_nt: TGTGCCCCTTCCAGGTGGAACTATGGCTACACCTTC

d_call: .
j_call: TRBJ2-3
clone_size: .
v_call: TRBV19
cdr3_aa: CASSQGLRHATDTQYF
cdr3_nt: TGTGCCAGTAGTCAGGGACTGCGGCACGCCACAGATACGCAGTATTTT

d_call: .
j_call: TRBJ2-3
clone_size: .
v_call: TRBV6-5
cdr3_aa: CASSYSSTQYF
cdr3_nt: TGTGCCAGCAGTTACTCATCGACGCAGTATTTT

d_call: .
j_call: TRBJ2-1
clone_size: once
v_call: TRBV4-1
cdr3_aa: CASSQQAGTPYNEQFF
cdr3_nt: TGCGCCAGCAGCCAACAGGCGGGTACCCCTTACAATGAGCAGTTCTTC

d_call: .
j_call: TRBJ2-7
clone_size: .
v_call: TRBV30
cdr3_aa: CAQGRGLDYEQYF
cdr3_nt: TGTGCCCAAGGACGGGGCCTAGACTACGAGCAGTACTTC

d_call: TRBD2
j_call: TRBJ2-7
clone_size: .
v_call: TRBV7-9
cdr3_aa: CASSHRDYTYEQYF
cdr3_nt: TGTGCCAGCAGCCACCGGGACTATACTTACGAGCAGTACTTC

d_call: TRBD2
j_call: TRBJ2-5
clone_size: few
v_call: TRBV5-1
cdr3_aa: CASRGQTSGGETQYF
cdr3_nt: TGCGCCAGCAGGGGGCAGACTAGCGGTGGAGAGACCCAGTACTTC

d_call: TRBD1
j_call: TRBJ2-5
clone_size: .
v_call: TRBV7-9
cdr3_aa: CASSPTGGETQYF
cdr3_nt: TGTGCCAGCAGCCCGACAGGGGGAGAGACCCAGTACTTC

d_call: .
j_call: TRBJ1-5
clone_size: .
v_call: TRBV7-9
cdr3_aa: CASSLGQGNQPQHF
cdr3_nt: TGTGCCAGCAGCTTGGGTCAGGGCAATCAGCCCCAGCATTTT

d_call: TRBD1
j_call: TRBJ2-1
clone_size: .
v_call: TRBV18
cdr3_aa: CASSPPTGGAANEQFF
cdr3_nt: TGTGCCAGCTCACCACCAACAGGGGGCGCCGCCAATGAGCAGTTCTTC

d_call: .
j_call: TRBJ2-7
clone_size: .
v_call: TRBV11-3
cdr3_aa: CASSLAVGASYEQYF
cdr3_nt: TGTGCCAGCAGCTTAGCGGTTGGAGCCTCCTACGAGCAGTACTTC

d_call: TRBD2
j_call: TRBJ2-6
clone_size: .
v_call: TRBV11-2
cdr3_aa: CASSQTAGGGANVLTF
cdr3_nt: TGCGCCAGCAGCCAAACAGCGGGAGGAGGGGCCAACGTCCTGACTTTC

d_call: TRBD2
j_call: TRBJ2-7
clone_size: few
v_call: TRBV7-2
cdr3_aa: CASSLTSGSEYEQYF
cdr3_nt: TGTGCCAGCAGCTTGACTAGCGGGAGCGAATACGAGCAGTACTTC

d_call: .
j_call: TRBJ2-4
clone_size: .
v_call: TRBV6-5
cdr3_aa: CASSYFGIGPQYF
cdr3_nt: TGTGCCAGCAGTTACTTTGGGATCGGGCCTCAGTACTTC

d_call: TRBD1
j_call: TRBJ2-7
clone_size: .
v_call: TRBV6-5
cdr3_aa: CASIERQGAYEQYF
cdr3_nt: TGTGCCAGCATTGAGCGACAGGGGGCCTACGAGCAGTACTTC

d_call: .
j_call: TRBJ2-1
clone_size: once
v_call: TRBV27
cdr3_aa: CASSSTSLYEQFF
cdr3_nt: TGTGCCAGCAGTTCCACTAGTCTCTATGAGCAGTTCTTC

d_call: .
j_call: TRBJ2-3
clone_size: .
v_call: TRBV6-6
cdr3_aa: CASSRSSSDTQYF
cdr3_nt: TGTGCCAGCAGTCGCTCGTCTTCAGATACGCAGTATTTT

d_call: TRBD2
j_call: TRBJ2-7
clone_size: few
v_call: TRBV7-9
cdr3_aa: CASSLRDYTYEQYF
cdr3_nt: TGTGCCAGCAGCTTAAGGGACTATACCTACGAGCAGTACTTC